The clone carrying this T cell receptor beta chain has more than one count but fewer than ten. Generated by immunoSEQ multiplex PCR, the TCRdb table keeps only in-frame clones and is missing some. This sample has hundreds of thousands of clones, with 60% to 75% found just once. The data were obtained in a study of shared clonotypes between healthy human individuals. The germline V and J ends were trimmed by 8 bases and 5 bases, with 12 bases remaining between them. The CDR3 contains 13 residues. Germline-derived CDR1 and CDR2 are LNHDA and SQIVND (reference sequence). The chain links TRBV19 to TRBJ2-2; perhaps D is TRBD1 or TRBD2 (5 bases each). The TCR was taken from a young woman in good health. The sequenced material came from memory CD4+ T cells sorted from blood. The subset is: CD45RA-negative fraction. In DNA, the CDR3 is TGTGCCAGTCGGGACCGTCAGACCGGGGAGCTGTTTTTT. This codes for CASRDRQTGELFF.